This TCR beta chain was sequenced during a study of identical twins. Whole-study results and caveats: Abundant beta clonotypes from cord blood had fewer insertions, unlike memory repertoires, which showed none. Analyses based on zero insertions could be partly confounded by invariant MAIT and iNKT cells. Sequences that were out-of-frame, alpha and twin-shared displayed an excess of low generation probability.

Germline V gene data show CDR1 as SQVTM and CDR2 as ANQGSEA. The V gene end was trimmed by 6 bases and the J gene end by 3 bases; junction bases not matched to a gene: 10. The CDR3 consists of 15 residues. About this clonotype itself: Its antigen is not identified.

TCRdb recomputed calls from the 5' RACE reads with MiXCR, one row per CDR3 protein. Of about 250,000 distinct CDR3 sequences in the sample, approximately 7.3% were seen once. The same specimen was also included in a second study, on yellow fever vaccine responses in identical twins.

This clonotype was obtained from a woman aged 18-29 years in good health. The V call is TRBV29-1, the J call TRBJ2-5; 10 nucleotides agree with TRBD1. Input material: CD8+ T cells sorted from blood. DNA of the CDR3: TGCAGCGTGCGCCGAGCCGGGACAGGGGAAGAGACCCAGTACTTC. This encodes CSVRRAGTGEETQYF.